The 32 T cell receptor beta chains below come from one sample, sequenced in a study of T cell responses to AZD1222 COVID-19 vaccine. Clones were read by immunoSEQ multiplex PCR, and TCRdb kept only the in-frame ones, dropping some. The data hold roughly 150,000 clones, with around 90% observed a single time. The sequences come from peripheral blood, collected on day 0 of AZD1222 vaccination. The receptors originated from an adult in good health.

This rearrangement joins TRBV11-2 to TRBJ1-3; 7 bases are a match to TRBD1. The germline gives CDR1 SGHAT, CDR2 FQNNGV. J gave up 1 base and V 4 bases, and 4 bases lay outside the gene matches. This CDR3 region has 15 residues. CDR3 DNA sequence: TGTGCCAGCAGCTCGACAGGGACGTCTGGAAACACCATATATTTT. Protein: CASSSTGTSGNTIYF.

V is TRBV6-1 and J is TRBJ2-1; 13 bases align to TRBD2. CDR1 is MNHNS, CDR2 SASEGT, per germline. The CDR3 contains 17 residues. J gave up 7 bases and V 4 bases, and 10 bases lay outside the gene matches. The CDR3: CASSATGTSGAGNEQFF. CDR3 DNA: TGTGCCAGCAGTGCCACCGGGACTAGCGGGGCCGGGAATGAGCAGTTCTTC.

This chain uses TRBV18 with TRBJ1-1; 7 positions agree with TRBD1. This CDR3 is 13 amino acids long. V lost 4 bases and J lost 5; bases outside the gene matches: 4. Germline V gene lookup returns CDR1 KGHSH and CDR2 LQKENI. The CDR3 region has the DNA TGTGCCAGCTCACTCGGACAGGCGACTGAAGCTTTCTTT. Encoded protein: CASSLGQATEAFF.

The V call is TRBV6-5, the J call TRBJ1-5, with TRBD1 matching over 7 bases. Germline CDR1 and CDR2: MNHEY and SVGAGI. This CDR3 is built from 15 residues. J gave up 5 bases and V 5 bases, and 9 bases lay outside the gene matches. The DNA for the CDR3 is TGTGCCAGCAGTAATGGGCGGACAGGCGATCAGCCCCAGCATTTT. Its protein product is CASSNGRTGDQPQHF.

The chain links TRBV5-1 to TRBJ2-5; possibly TRBD2 for D (7 bases). The V end was cut by 4 bases, the J end by 7 bases, with 14 bases between. CDR1 and CDR2 from the germline V gene are SGHRS and YFSETQ. The CDR3 has 13 amino acids. CDR3 protein: CASSLGGVGTQYF. Here the CDR3 DNA reads TGCGCCAGCAGCCTAGGGGGGGTAGGGACCCAGTACTTC.

The V call is TRBV27, the J call TRBJ1-6, with 7 bases fitting TRBD1. Germline V gene data show CDR1 as MNHEY and CDR2 as SMNVEV (reference sequence). This CDR3 spans 16 amino acids. The junction had 9 bases not matched to a gene; V was cut back by 8 bases and J by 2 bases. CDR3 nucleotides: TGTGCCAGCCAAGGGGGAGGGGGCCCCTATAATTCACCCCTCCACTTT. Protein product: CASQGGGGPYNSPLHF.

The rearrangement joins TRBV28 to TRBJ1-2; 7 nucleotides align to TRBD1. The CDR3 runs to 13 residues. V gave up 6 bases and J gave up 6 bases; unmatched junction bases: 7. The germline V gene encodes CDR1 MDHEN and CDR2 SYDVKM. CDR3 sequence: CASSQNRGDGYTF. DNA of the CDR3: TGTGCCAGCAGCCAAAACAGGGGAGATGGCTACACCTTC.

The chain uses TRBV4-2 and TRBJ2-7, with 11 bases fitting TRBD1. V lost 4 bases to trimming and J lost 7 bases; unmatched junction nucleotides: 9. CDR3 length: 15 residues. Germline V gives CDR1 LGHNA, CDR2 YNFKEQ. The CDR3 loop is CASSLGGTGGIEQYF. For the CDR3, the DNA is TGTGCCAGCAGCCTCGGCGGGACAGGGGGAATAGAGCAGTACTTC.

V gene TRBV28 combines with J gene TRBJ1-2, with D uncertain. Deletions cut 3 bases from V and 8 bases from J, with 16 bases between. The CDR3 has 14 amino acids. Germline V gives CDR1 MDHEN, CDR2 SYDVKM. The CDR3 DNA sequence: TGTGCCAGCAGTTTGAGTATGCGGTCGCGAGGCTACACCTTC. Residues: CASSLSMRSRGYTF.

This chain connects TRBV10-3 to TRBJ1-1, with 12 bases that match TRBD1. The CDR3 consists of 14 residues. V gave up 4 bases and J gave up 7 bases; unmatched junction bases: 4. CDR1 and CDR2 from the germline V gene are ENHRY and SYGVKD. This chain's CDR3 is CAISAGTGGLEAFF. CDR3 nucleotide sequence: TGTGCCATCAGTGCCGGGACAGGGGGCCTTGAAGCTTTCTTT.

The genes are TRBV27 and TRBJ1-2, with D possibly being TRBD1 (6 bases). Between the trimmed V and J ends, which lost 5 bases and 3 bases, there was a span of 10 bases. The length of the CDR3 is 13 residues. Germline V gives CDR1 MNHEY, CDR2 SMNVEV (reference sequence). Here the CDR3 DNA reads TGTGCCAGCAGTCACAGGGACCACTATGGCTACACCTTC. Translating gives CASSHRDHYGYTF.

The chain couples TRBV5-1 to TRBJ1-1; a possible D gene is TRBD1 (6 bases). The V end lost 4 bases, the J end lost 0 bases, and 13 bases lay between the germline ends. CDR1 is SGHRS and CDR2 is YFSETQ in the germline V gene. The CDR3 runs 15 residues. CDR3 DNA: TGCGCCAGCAGCCAAACCGGGACACTGAACACTGAAGCTTTCTTT. Amino acid sequence: CASSQTGTLNTEAFF.

As to this clone: Germline is not matched at one junction end, which may reflect a read error. V is TRBV30 and J is TRBJ1-1, with D perhaps TRBD1 (5 bases). The CDR3 contains 12 residues. CDR1 and CDR2 from the germline V gene are GTSNPN and SVGIG (reference sequence). The CDR3 protein is CAWSVLGVRVIF. The CDR3, as DNA: TGTGCCTGGAGTGTATTGGGGGTGAGGGTTATCTTT. Full variable domain (remainder filled in from reference TRBV30 and TRBJ1-1): SQTIHQWPATLVQPVGSPLSLECTVEGTSNPNLYWYRQAAGRGLQLLFYSVGIGQISSEVPQNLSASRPQDRQFILSSKKLLLSDSGFYLCAWSVLGVRVIFGQGTRLTVV.

In its sample, this clone is medium-sized. This sequence joins TRBV7-9 and TRBJ1-1; no firm D call. The CDR3 contains 13 residues. Germline CDR1 SEHNR, CDR2 FQNEAQ (reference sequence). V shed 5 bases and J shed 1 base, with 8 bases lying between them. The CDR3, as DNA: TGTGCCAGCAGCCCGGCGGGGAACACTGAAGCTTTCTTT. As protein: CASSPAGNTEAFF.

V and J are TRBV6-5 and TRBJ1-1; tentatively, D is TRBD1 (5 bases). CDR1 MNHEY and CDR2 SVGAGI come from the germline V gene. CDR3 length: 12 amino acids. V lost 9 bases and J lost 3, with 11 bases in between. CDR3 amino acids: CASAGGDTEAFF. The CDR3 coding sequence is TGTGCCAGTGCCGGGGGGGACACTGAAGCTTTCTTT.

The sample holds one count of this clone. The chain employs TRBV5-5 and TRBJ1-5; D is possibly TRBD1 (6 bases). CDR3 size: 18 residues. V lost 5 bases and J 0 bases, leaving 21 bases between the germline ends. Looked up from germline, CDR1 is SGHKS and CDR2 is YYEKEE (reference sequence). The CDR3 loop is CASRCRGGGLISNQPQHF. The CDR3 DNA follows: TGTGCCAGCAGGTGTAGGGGAGGGGGGCTAATTAGCAATCAGCCCCAGCATTTT.

The chain is built from TRBV3-1 (or the pseudogene TRBV3-2) and TRBJ1-1; weak D call: TRBD1 (6 bases). The ends were cut back, 1 base at V and 4 bases at J, with 16 bases in the middle. This CDR3 spans 16 amino acids. Looked up from germline, CDR1 is LGHDT and CDR2 is YNNKEL (reference sequence). In nucleotides, the CDR3 is TGTGCCAGCAGCCAAGTGCTCAGGGGTAGGAGCACTGAAGCTTTCTTT. Translation: CASSQVLRGRSTEAFF.

The chain carries TRBV20-1 and TRBJ2-1; D not resolved. The CDR3 contains 11 residues. Trimming shortened V by 0 bases and J by 13 bases, and 10 bases separated the two germline ends. Looked up from germline, CDR1 is DFQATT and CDR2 is SNEGSKA (reference sequence). The CDR3: CSARDPDFQFF. DNA for the CDR3: TGCAGTGCTAGAGATCCCGACTTCCAGTTCTTC.

This rearrangement joins TRBV3-1 (or the pseudogene TRBV3-2) to TRBJ2-7; 7 bases match TRBD2. Germline V gives CDR1 LGHDT, CDR2 YNNKEL (reference sequence). The CDR3 is 11 amino acids. J gave up 6 bases and V 4 bases, and 0 bases lay outside the gene matches. This CDR3 reads CASSRGGEQYF. As DNA, the CDR3 is TGTGCCAGCAGCCGCGGGGGCGAGCAGTACTTC.

The rearrangement uses TRBV18 and TRBJ1-1; 10 bases map to TRBD1. Germline V gene data show CDR1 as KGHSH and CDR2 as LQKENI. The J segment lost 4 bases and the V segment lost 3 bases, leaving 2 bases of the junction unmatched. This CDR3 contains 14 residues. The CDR3 nucleotides read TGTGCCAGCTCACCGGACAGGGGGACCACTGAAGCTTTCTTT. Its protein product is CASSPDRGTTEAFF.

The rearrangement joins TRBV5-1 to TRBJ2-2, with TRBD2 identical over 12 bases. V lost 4 bases to trimming and J lost 5 bases; unmatched junction nucleotides: 3. The CDR3 length is 15 residues. CDR1 and CDR2 from the germline V gene are SGHRS and YFSETQ. The CDR3 nucleotides are TGCGCCAGCAGCACGGGGACTAGCGGGACCGGGGAGCTGTTTTTT. Translating it yields CASSTGTSGTGELFF.

V is TRBV5-1 and J is TRBJ1-1; 7 bases agree with TRBD1. This CDR3 has 15 amino acids. The junction had 4 bases not matched to a gene; V was cut back by 1 base and J by 1 base. Germline V lookup: CDR1 SGHRS, CDR2 YFSETQ. In DNA, the CDR3 is TGCGCCAGCAGCTTGCAGGCAGGGGGGAACACTGAAGCTTTCTTT. Translated: CASSLQAGGNTEAFF.

This chain connects TRBV11-3 to TRBJ2-1, with 8 bases fitting TRBD2. This CDR3 is built from 16 residues. Germline values: CDR1 SGHNT, CDR2 YENEEA. V shed 5 bases and J 6 bases; nucleotides not matched to a gene: 12. The CDR3 spells CASSPSGTRSLNEQFF. The CDR3 region has the DNA TGTGCCAGCAGCCCCTCCGGGACTAGATCTCTCAATGAGCAGTTCTTC.

The V gene is TRBV27, the J gene TRBJ1-1; TRBD1 is a possible D gene (6 bases). Trimming left V 5 bases short and J 7 bases short, with 14 bases between. Germline assignment: CDR1 MNHEY and CDR2 SMNVEV (reference sequence). This CDR3 is 13 amino acids long. The CDR3 nucleotides read TGTGCCAGCAGTCGCAGACAGGAGGGTGAAGCTTTCTTT. Amino acids: CASSRRQEGEAFF.

The rearrangement joins TRBV5-6 to TRBJ1-4; perhaps TRBD1 as D (5 bases). V lost 4 bases and J 4 bases, leaving 11 bases between the germline ends. From germline, CDR1 is SGHDT and CDR2 YYEEEE. This CDR3 region has 14 residues. The CDR3 spells CASSRGTDNEKLFF. The CDR3 bases are TGTGCCAGCAGCCGTGGGACCGATAATGAAAAACTGTTTTTT.

The chain carries TRBV6-5 and TRBJ2-3; 11 bases are a match to TRBD1. V lost 5 bases to trimming and J lost 5 bases; unmatched junction nucleotides: 3. Germline CDR1 reads MNHEY; CDR2 reads SVGAGI. The CDR3 is 14 amino acids. The CDR3 sequence: CASSRDRGRDTQYF. CDR3 nucleotides: TGTGCCAGCAGTCGGGACAGGGGGAGAGATACGCAGTATTTT.

The chain couples TRBV7-8 to TRBJ1-6, with D perhaps matching TRBD1 (5 bases). The CDR3 covers 13 residues. Trimming cost V 5 bases and J 12 bases, with 14 bases left between them. Per the germline V gene, CDR1 is SGHVS and CDR2 is FQNEAQ. CDR3 amino acids: CASSPNRDQPLHF. The CDR3 DNA sequence: TGTGCCAGCAGCCCGAATCGGGACCAACCCCTCCACTTT. The variable domain in full, completed from reference TRBV7-8 and TRBJ1-6, reads GAGVSQSPRYKVAKRGQDVALRCDPISGHVSLFWYQQALGQGPEFLTYFQNEAQLDKSGLPSDRFFAERPEGSVSTLKIQRTQQEDSAVYLCASSPNRDQPLHFGNGTRLTVT.

CDR3 bases: TGTGCCAGCAGCCAAGATAGGTCTCCCGGGGCCGGGGAGCTGTTTTTT. Protein sequence: CASSQDRSPGAGELFF. The chain employs TRBV3-1 (or the pseudogene TRBV3-2) and TRBJ2-2, with D tentatively TRBD2 (5 bases). Germline V gene sequence: CDR1 LGHDT, CDR2 YNNKEL (reference sequence). The V gene lost 0 bases and the J gene lost 6 bases, with 14 bases spanning the gap. This CDR3 has 16 amino acids.

This clone came up many times. The V call is TRBV29-1, the J call TRBJ1-1; D unresolved. The CDR3 totals 14 residues. CDR1 is SQVTM and CDR2 is ANQGSEA in the germline V gene. The V and J ends lost 6 bases and 1 base respectively, with 15 bases between them. CDR3: CSVPPAGGNTEAFF. DNA of the CDR3: TGCAGCGTCCCGCCCGCAGGAGGGAACACTGAAGCTTTCTTT.

V is TRBV28 and J is TRBJ2-1, with 13 bases matching TRBD2. Germline lookup yields CDR1 MDHEN and CDR2 SYDVKM. CDR3 length: 15 residues. The trim removed 7 bases at V and 6 bases at J, leaving 6 bases unmatched. CDR3 nucleotides: TGTGCCAGCACATGGGGACTAGCGGGGCCCAATGAGCAGTTCTTC. It codes for CASTWGLAGPNEQFF.

This clone occurred a few times. This sequence joins TRBV15 and TRBJ2-3; 7 nucleotides agree with TRBD2. The CDR3 covers 14 residues. The V gene's germline CDR1 is LNHNV and CDR2 YYDKDF (reference sequence). The V segment lost 4 bases and the J segment 5 bases; nucleotides outside the gene matches: 6. The CDR3 DNA follows: TGTGCCACCAGCACCAGCGGGGCGGTAGATACGCAGTATTTT. This encodes CATSTSGAVDTQYF.

The chain combines TRBV28 with TRBJ2-5; the match to TRBD2 covers 8 bases. The germline gives CDR1 MDHEN, CDR2 SYDVKM. The CDR3 runs to 15 residues. The J segment lost 2 bases and the V segment lost 5 bases, leaving 7 bases of the junction unmatched. The CDR3 DNA is TGTGCCAGCAGTCCCGGGGGGGCTGGGCAAGAGACCCAGTACTTC. Residues: CASSPGGAGQETQYF.